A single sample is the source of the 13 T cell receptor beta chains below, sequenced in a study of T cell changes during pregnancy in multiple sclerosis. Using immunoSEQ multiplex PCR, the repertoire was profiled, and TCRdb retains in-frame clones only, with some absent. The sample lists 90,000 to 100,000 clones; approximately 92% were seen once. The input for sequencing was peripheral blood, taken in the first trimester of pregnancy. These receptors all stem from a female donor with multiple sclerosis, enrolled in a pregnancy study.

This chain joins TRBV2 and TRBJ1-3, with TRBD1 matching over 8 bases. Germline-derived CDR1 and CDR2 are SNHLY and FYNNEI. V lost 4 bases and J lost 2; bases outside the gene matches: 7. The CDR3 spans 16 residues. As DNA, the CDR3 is TGTGCCAGCAGTGGGGCGACAGGGGCCGCTGGAAACACCATATATTTT. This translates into CASSGATGAAGNTIYF.

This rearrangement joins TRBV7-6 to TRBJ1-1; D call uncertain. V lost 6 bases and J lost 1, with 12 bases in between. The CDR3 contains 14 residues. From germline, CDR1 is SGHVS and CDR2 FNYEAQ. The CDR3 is CASREHQANTEAFF. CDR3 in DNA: TGTGCCAGCAGGGAACACCAGGCGAACACTGAAGCTTTCTTT.

The CDR3 sequence is CASSPRASNNEKLFF. CDR3 sequence (DNA): TGTGCCAGCAGCCCCCGTGCCAGTAACAATGAAAAACTGTTTTTT. The chain combines TRBV6-5 with TRBJ1-4; D is unresolved. V gave up 6 bases and J gave up 5 bases, with 16 bases separating them. The CDR3 sequence is 15 residues long. Germline V gene sequence: CDR1 MNHEY, CDR2 SVGAGI.

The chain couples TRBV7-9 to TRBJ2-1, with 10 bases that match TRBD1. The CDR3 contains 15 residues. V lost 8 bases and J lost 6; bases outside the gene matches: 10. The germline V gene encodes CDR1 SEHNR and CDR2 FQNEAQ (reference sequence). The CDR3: CASVPGTGVSNEQFF. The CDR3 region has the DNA TGTGCCAGCGTACCCGGGACAGGGGTTAGCAATGAGCAGTTCTTC.

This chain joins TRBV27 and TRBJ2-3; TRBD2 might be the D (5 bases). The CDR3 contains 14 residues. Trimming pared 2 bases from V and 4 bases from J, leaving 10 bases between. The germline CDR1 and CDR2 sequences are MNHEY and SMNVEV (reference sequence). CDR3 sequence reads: CASSLAGRADTQYF. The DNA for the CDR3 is TGTGCCAGCAGTTTAGCGGGTAGGGCAGATACGCAGTATTTT.

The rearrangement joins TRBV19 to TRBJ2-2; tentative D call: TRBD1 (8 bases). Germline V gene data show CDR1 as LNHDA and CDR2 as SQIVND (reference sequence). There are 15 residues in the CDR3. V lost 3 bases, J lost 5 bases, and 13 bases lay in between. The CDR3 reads CASSITQGGTGELFF. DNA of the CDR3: TGTGCCAGTAGTATCACACAGGGGGGGACCGGGGAGCTGTTTTTT.

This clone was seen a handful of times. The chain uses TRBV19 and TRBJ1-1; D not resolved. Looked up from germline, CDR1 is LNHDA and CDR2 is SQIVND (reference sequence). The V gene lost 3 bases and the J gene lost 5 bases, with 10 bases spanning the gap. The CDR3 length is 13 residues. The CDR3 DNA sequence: TGTGCCAGTAGTATGGGTGAGGGAACTGAAGCTTTCTTT. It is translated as CASSMGEGTEAFF.

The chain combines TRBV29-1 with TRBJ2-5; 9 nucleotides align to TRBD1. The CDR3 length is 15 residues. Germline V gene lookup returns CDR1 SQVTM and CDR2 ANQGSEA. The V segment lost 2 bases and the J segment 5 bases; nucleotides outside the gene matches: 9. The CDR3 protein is CSVELGWGQGETQYF. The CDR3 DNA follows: TGCAGCGTTGAACTGGGCTGGGGACAGGGCGAGACCCAGTACTTC.

The CDR3 nucleotides are TGTGCCAGCAGCTTAGCTAGCGGGGGGCTTCGAGGCACCGGGGAGCTGTTTTTT. It yields the protein CASSLASGGLRGTGELFF. V gene TRBV7-8 combines with J gene TRBJ2-2; 10 bases agree with TRBD2. Germline-derived CDR1 and CDR2 are SGHVS and FQNEAQ. The CDR3 is 18 residues long. V gave up 0 bases and J gave up 4 bases; unmatched junction bases: 8.

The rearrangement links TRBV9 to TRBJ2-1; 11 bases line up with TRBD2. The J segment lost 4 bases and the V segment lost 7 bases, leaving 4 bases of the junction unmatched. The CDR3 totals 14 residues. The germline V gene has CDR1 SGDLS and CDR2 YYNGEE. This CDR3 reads CASRGTSGYNEQFF. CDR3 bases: TGTGCCAGCCGCGGGACTAGCGGTTACAATGAGCAGTTCTTC.

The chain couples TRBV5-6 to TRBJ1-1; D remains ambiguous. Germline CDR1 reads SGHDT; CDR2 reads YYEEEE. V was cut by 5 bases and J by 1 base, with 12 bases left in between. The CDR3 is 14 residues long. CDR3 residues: CASSSTIRNTEAFF. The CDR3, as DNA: TGTGCCAGCAGTTCGACAATTAGGAACACTGAAGCTTTCTTT.

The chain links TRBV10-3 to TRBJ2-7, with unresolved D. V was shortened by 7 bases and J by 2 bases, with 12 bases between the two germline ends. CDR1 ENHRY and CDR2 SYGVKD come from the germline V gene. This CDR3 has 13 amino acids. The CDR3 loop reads CAITPAGTYEQYF. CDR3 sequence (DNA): TGTGCCATCACCCCGGCAGGTACCTACGAGCAGTACTTC.

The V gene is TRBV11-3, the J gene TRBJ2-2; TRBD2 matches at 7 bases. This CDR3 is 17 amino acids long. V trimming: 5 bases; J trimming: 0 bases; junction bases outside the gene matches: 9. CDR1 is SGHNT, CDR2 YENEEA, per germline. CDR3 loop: CASSGLAVHPNTGELFF. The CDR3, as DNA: TGTGCCAGCAGCGGTCTAGCGGTCCACCCGAACACCGGGGAGCTGTTTTTT.